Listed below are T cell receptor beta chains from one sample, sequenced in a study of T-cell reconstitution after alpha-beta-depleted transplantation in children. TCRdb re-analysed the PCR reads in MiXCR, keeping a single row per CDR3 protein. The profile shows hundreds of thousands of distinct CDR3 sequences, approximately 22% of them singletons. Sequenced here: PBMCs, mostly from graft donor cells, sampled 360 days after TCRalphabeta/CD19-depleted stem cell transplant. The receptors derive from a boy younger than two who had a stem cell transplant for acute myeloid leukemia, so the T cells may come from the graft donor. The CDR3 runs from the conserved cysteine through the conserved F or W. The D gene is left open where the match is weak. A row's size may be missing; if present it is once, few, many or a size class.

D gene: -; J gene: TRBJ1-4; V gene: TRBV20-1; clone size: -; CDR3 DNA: TGCAGTGCTAGAGATTCGACTCCTACTAGTGAAAAACTGTTTTTT; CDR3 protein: CSARDSTPTSEKLFF
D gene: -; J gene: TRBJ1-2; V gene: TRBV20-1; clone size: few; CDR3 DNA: TGCAGTGCTAGAGATGGGGGTCGAGCCTATGGCTACACCTTC; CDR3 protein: CSARDGGRAYGYTF
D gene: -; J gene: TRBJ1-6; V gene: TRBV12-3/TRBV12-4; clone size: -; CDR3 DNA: TGTGCCAGCAGTCCCTGGGGAGGGAAGAGTTCACCCCTCCACTTT; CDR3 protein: CASSPWGGKSSPLHF
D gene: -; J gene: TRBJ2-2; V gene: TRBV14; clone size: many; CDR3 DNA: TGTGCCAGCAGCCCCCAGTACTCCGGGGAGCTGTTTTTT; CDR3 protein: CASSPQYSGELFF
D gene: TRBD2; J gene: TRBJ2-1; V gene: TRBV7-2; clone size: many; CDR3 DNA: TGTGCCAGCAGCGTATACAGCGGGGGGGAGCAGTTCTTC; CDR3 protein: CASSVYSGGEQFF
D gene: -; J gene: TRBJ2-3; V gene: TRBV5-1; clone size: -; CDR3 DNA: TGCGCCAGCAGCTTGGGGTGGCAGACGGTGGCGGATACGCAGTATTTT; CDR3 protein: CASSLGWQTVADTQYF
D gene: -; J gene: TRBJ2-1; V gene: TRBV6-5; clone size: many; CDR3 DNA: TGTGCCAGCAGTTATAATTCCCCCAATGAGCAGTTCTTC; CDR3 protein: CASSYNSPNEQFF
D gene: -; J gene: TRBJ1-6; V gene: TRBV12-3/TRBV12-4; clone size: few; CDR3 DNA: TGTGCCAGCCGGGACATGTTAAGGTCACCCCTCCACTTT; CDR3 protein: CASRDMLRSPLHF
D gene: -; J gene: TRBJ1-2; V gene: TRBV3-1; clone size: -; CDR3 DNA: TGTGCCAGCAGCCAAGATGGGAGGATTAACTATGGCTACACCTTC; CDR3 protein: CASSQDGRINYGYTF
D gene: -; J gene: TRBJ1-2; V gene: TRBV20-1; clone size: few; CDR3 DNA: TGCAGTGCCCCATGGGCGGGGTTAATCAACTCGAACTATGGCTACACCTTC; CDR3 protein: CSAPWAGLINSNYGYTF
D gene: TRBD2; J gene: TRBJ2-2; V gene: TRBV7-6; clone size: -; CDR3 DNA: TGTGCCAGCAGCCCTGTAGCGGGCGGGGAGCTGTTTTTT; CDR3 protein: CASSPVAGGELFF
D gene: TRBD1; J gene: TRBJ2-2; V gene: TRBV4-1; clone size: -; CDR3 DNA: TGCGCCAGCAGCTTTATCACCGGGACAGGGGTAGCCGGGGAGCTGTTTTTT; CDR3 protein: CASSFITGTGVAGELFF
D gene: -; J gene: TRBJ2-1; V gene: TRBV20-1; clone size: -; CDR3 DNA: TGCAGTGCGAAAACCCGGGGGGCCCCGTACAATGAGCAGTTCTTC; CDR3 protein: CSAKTRGAPYNEQFF
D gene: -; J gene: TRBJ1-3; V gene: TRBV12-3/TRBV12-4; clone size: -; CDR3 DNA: TGTGCCAGCGAGGGCCGCTCTGGAAACACCATATATTTT; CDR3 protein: CASEGRSGNTIYF
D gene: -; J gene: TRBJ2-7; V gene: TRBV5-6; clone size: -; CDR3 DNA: TGTGCCAGCAGCAGCCCACTGGGTTCGTGGGAGCAGTACTTC; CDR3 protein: CASSSPLGSWEQYF
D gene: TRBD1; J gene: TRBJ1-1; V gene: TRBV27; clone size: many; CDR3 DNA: TGTGCCAGCAGTGCAAGACAGGGTCCGAACACTGAAGCTTTCTTT; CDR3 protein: CASSARQGPNTEAFF
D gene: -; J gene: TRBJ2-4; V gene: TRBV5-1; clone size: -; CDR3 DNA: TGCGCCAGCAGCTTGGGAGGCCGACAGATAAACATTCAGTACTTC; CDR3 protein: CASSLGGRQINIQYF
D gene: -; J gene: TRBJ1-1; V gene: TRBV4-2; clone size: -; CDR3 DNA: TGTGCCAGCAGACATCAGGGGAGGAACACTGAAGCTTTCTTT; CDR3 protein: CASRHQGRNTEAFF